These 21 T cell receptor beta chains originate from one sample sequenced in a study of T cell responses to AZD1222 COVID-19 vaccine. Profiled with immunoSEQ multiplex PCR; TCRdb holds only in-frame clones, not every one. The profile shows around 190,000 clones, about 86% of them singletons. The source material was peripheral blood, sampled 28 days after the second AZD1222 dose. The receptors shown here come from an adult who received the AZD1222 COVID-19 vaccine.

CDR3 bases: TGTGCCAGCAGCCAGGGGGGAGGGGCCAGAGAGACCCAGTACTTC. Amino acids: CASSQGGGARETQYF. The J gene is TRBJ2-5, the V gene TRBV28; D is possibly TRBD1 or TRBD2 (7 bases each). The V end was cut by 6 bases, the J end by 4 bases, with 18 bases between. The CDR3 is 15 residues long. Germline assignment: CDR1 MDHEN and CDR2 SYDVKM.

The chain combines TRBV3-1 (or the pseudogene TRBV3-2) with TRBJ2-5, with a possible D match to TRBD1 (6 bases). Per the germline V gene, CDR1 is LGHDT and CDR2 is YNNKEL (reference sequence). The CDR3 spans 15 residues. Trimming shortened V by 4 bases and J by 1 base, and 13 bases separated the two germline ends. The CDR3, as DNA: TGTGCCAGCAGCCCAGGTGTAGGGGGCCAAGAGACCCAGTACTTC. Translating gives CASSPGVGGQETQYF.

The chain couples TRBV7-2 to TRBJ1-1, with D perhaps TRBD1 (6 bases). CDR3 size: 15 residues. The V end lost 5 bases, the J end lost 7 bases, and 20 bases lay between the germline ends. Germline V gene data show CDR1 as SGHTA and CDR2 as FQGNSA. The CDR3 reads CASSPDSKEGREAFF. DNA for the CDR3: TGTGCCAGCAGCCCGGACAGCAAGGAAGGGCGTGAAGCTTTCTTT.

DNA of the CDR3: TGTGCCAGCAGCTTAACGCCTTGGGAGGGTGGTGAGCAGTTCTTC. It specifies CASSLTPWEGGEQFF. The chain joins TRBV7-3 to TRBJ2-1; TRBD2 matches at 7 bases. CDR1 SGHTA and CDR2 FQGTGA come from the germline V gene. The CDR3 is made up of 15 amino acids. V trimming: 0 bases; J trimming: 9 bases; junction bases outside the gene matches: 8.

The chain couples TRBV5-3 to TRBJ2-7; TRBD1 matches 8 bases. Being an ORF, TRBV5-3 has a function that is uncertain. The CDR3 runs 13 residues. Trimming took 1 base from V and 5 from J; bases not matched to a gene: 2. CDR3 DNA sequence: TGTGCCAGAAGCTTGCCAGGGGGCCACGAGCAGTACTTC. This codes for CARSLPGGHEQYF.

This clone was recorded only once. This sequence joins TRBV2 and TRBJ1-1; weak D call: TRBD1 (6 bases). The CDR3 is made up of 15 amino acids. The germline V gene encodes CDR1 SNHLY and CDR2 FYNNEI. Trimming shortened V by 2 bases and J by 2 bases, and 12 bases separated the two germline ends. CDR3 protein: CASSELGHPNTEAFF. The CDR3 DNA reads TGTGCCAGCAGTGAACTGGGACATCCAAACACTGAAGCTTTCTTT.

In this sample, this clone turned up a few times. CDR3 DNA: TGTGCCAGCAACGTGGTCATGGGGGGAAACTATGGCTACACCTTC. Amino acids: CASNVVMGGNYGYTF. The rearrangement links TRBV2 to TRBJ1-2; D possibly corresponds to TRBD1 (5 bases). Trimming took 7 bases from V and 2 from J, leaving 17 bases between them. Germline values: CDR1 SNHLY, CDR2 FYNNEI. The CDR3 sequence is 15 residues long.

J is TRBJ2-1 and V is TRBV3-1 (or the pseudogene TRBV3-2); no reliable D call. The CDR3 runs to 15 residues. The germline gives CDR1 LGHDT, CDR2 YNNKEL (reference sequence). Trimming left V 4 bases short and J 6 bases short, with 16 bases between. The CDR3 coding sequence is TGTGCCAGCAGCCCTTCCCTTTCGACCCTCAATGAGCAGTTCTTC. Amino acids: CASSPSLSTLNEQFF.

This chain connects TRBV7-2 to TRBJ1-2, with TRBD1 matching over 7 bases. Germline V gives CDR1 SGHTA, CDR2 FQGNSA. V lost 7 bases to trimming and J lost 8 bases; unmatched junction nucleotides: 7. The length of the CDR3 is 12 residues. The CDR3: CASTYRGGGYTF. CDR3 nucleotide sequence: TGTGCCAGCACCTACAGGGGCGGGGGCTACACCTTC. Variable domain in full (rest from reference TRBV7-2 and TRBJ1-2): GAGVSQSPSNKVTEKGKDVELRCDPISGHTALYWYRQSLGQGLEFLIYFQGNSAPDKSGLPSDRFSAERTGGSVSTLTIQRTQQEDSAVYLCASTYRGGGYTFGSGTRLTVV.

This rearrangement joins TRBV27 to TRBJ1-2, with TRBD1 matching over 8 bases. Germline CDR1 and CDR2: MNHEY and SMNVEV (reference sequence). This CDR3 has 15 residues. V gave up 5 bases and J gave up 8 bases; unmatched junction bases: 13. The CDR3 region has the DNA TGTGCCAGCAGTGCCCAAAGTCAGGGGGCGCGAGGCTACACCTTC. Translated, it gives CASSAQSQGARGYTF.

V and J are TRBV15 and TRBJ1-1; D remains ambiguous. Germline loops: CDR1 LNHNV, CDR2 YYDKDF (reference sequence). V lost 5 bases and J lost 1, with 8 bases in between. The CDR3 runs to 13 residues. The CDR3 DNA sequence: TGTGCCACCAGCCGGCACCCGAACACTGAAGCTTTCTTT. Translated, it gives CATSRHPNTEAFF.

The rearrangement links TRBV27 to TRBJ2-3; D perhaps matches TRBD2 (5 bases). V lost 4 bases, J lost 1 base, and 15 bases lay in between. Germline-derived CDR1 and CDR2 are MNHEY and SMNVEV (reference sequence). This CDR3 is 16 amino acids long. The CDR3 sequence is CASSSRTAPGTDTQYF. The CDR3 bases are TGTGCCAGCAGTTCCAGGACTGCACCTGGCACAGATACGCAGTATTTT.

The chain carries TRBV4-1 and TRBJ1-5; D unresolved. Trimming shortened V by 0 bases and J by 4 bases, and 13 bases separated the two germline ends. This CDR3 is built from 16 residues. Germline loops: CDR1 MGHRA, CDR2 YSYEKL. CDR3 bases: TGCGCCAGCAGCCAAGAACCGGTCAGGATGAATCAGCCCCAGCATTTT. As protein: CASSQEPVRMNQPQHF.

This chain connects TRBV27 to TRBJ2-5; TRBD1 agrees at 7 bases. V was pared by 5 bases and J by 5 bases, with 8 bases of the junction left unmatched. This CDR3 is 14 amino acids long. Germline assignment: CDR1 MNHEY and CDR2 SMNVEV (reference sequence). The CDR3 is CASSPGQRIETQYF. As DNA, the CDR3 is TGTGCCAGCAGTCCGGGACAGAGAATTGAGACCCAGTACTTC.

The chain couples TRBV9 to TRBJ2-3, with a weak D call TRBD2 (7 bases). CDR1 is SGDLS, CDR2 YYNGEE, per germline. This CDR3 comprises 16 residues. The V end lost 1 base, the J end lost 4 bases, and 16 bases lay between the germline ends. This CDR3 reads CASSVNWGGPPDTQYF. The CDR3 region has the DNA TGTGCCAGCAGCGTAAATTGGGGGGGCCCACCAGATACGCAGTATTTT. The entire variable domain, with the rest obtained from reference TRBV9 and TRBJ2-3, is as follows: DSGVTQTPKHLITATGQRVTLRCSPRSGDLSVYWYQQSLDQGLQFLIQYYNGEERAKGNILERFSAQQFPDLHSELNLSSLELGDSALYFCASSVNWGGPPDTQYFGPGTRLTVL.

The chain has TRBV9 and TRBJ1-2; 8 bases line up with TRBD1. The CDR3 has 15 amino acids. V gave up 4 bases and J gave up 7 bases; unmatched junction bases: 12. The V gene's germline CDR1 is SGDLS and CDR2 YYNGEE. The chain's CDR3 is CASSPLAGGQSGYTF. CDR3 nucleotides: TGTGCCAGCAGCCCCTTGGCAGGGGGCCAGTCTGGCTACACCTTC.

This sequence joins TRBV19 and TRBJ2-7; 11 bases map to TRBD1. With V trimmed by 4 bases and J by 6 bases, 8 bases remained unmatched. The CDR3 consists of 15 residues. CDR1 is LNHDA, CDR2 SQIVND, per germline (reference sequence). This chain's CDR3 is CASSTGQGEMSEQYF. The DNA for the CDR3 is TGTGCCAGTAGTACGGGACAGGGGGAAATGAGCGAGCAGTACTTC. The full variable domain, rest sourced from reference TRBV19 and TRBJ2-7, is DGGITQSPKYLFRKEGQNVTLSCEQNLNHDAMYWYRQDPGQGLRLIYYSQIVNDFQKGDIAEGYSVSREKKESFPLTVTSAQKNPTAFYLCASSTGQGEMSEQYFGPGTRLTVT.

The chain uses TRBV7-9 and TRBJ1-1, with D possibly TRBD1 on 5 matching bases. The CDR3 is made up of 15 amino acids. Germline V CDR1 and CDR2: SEHNR, FQNEAQ (reference sequence). The germline V and J ends were trimmed by 3 bases and 0 bases, with 11 bases remaining between them. In DNA, the CDR3 is TGTGCCAGCAGCTTGCTTCAGGGAGTGAACACTGAAGCTTTCTTT. This encodes CASSLLQGVNTEAFF.

This chain uses TRBV3-1 (or the pseudogene TRBV3-2) with TRBJ2-1; 10 nucleotides match TRBD2. Germline values: CDR1 LGHDT, CDR2 YNNKEL (reference sequence). The length of the CDR3 is 14 residues. V trimming: 4 bases; J trimming: 6 bases; junction bases outside the gene matches: 3. The CDR3: CASSLSGGANEQFF. CDR3 DNA: TGTGCCAGCAGCCTCAGCGGGGGGGCCAATGAGCAGTTCTTC.

The chain couples TRBV4-2 to TRBJ1-2; D remains unclear. Trimming took 1 base from V and 6 from J, leaving 12 bases between them. The CDR3 covers 14 residues. The germline gives CDR1 LGHNA, CDR2 YNFKEQ. The CDR3 DNA reads as TGTGCCAGCAGCCAAGGTAACTCAGGAAATGGCTACACCTTC. Residues: CASSQGNSGNGYTF.

This chain connects TRBV11-2 to TRBJ2-1; D perhaps matches TRBD2 (6 bases). The CDR3 spans 13 residues. In germline, CDR1 is SGHAT, CDR2 FQNNGV. V dropped 5 bases and J dropped 9 bases, with 14 bases sitting between them. The CDR3 coding sequence is TGTGCCAGCAGCCCAACCGGGGGAGTTGAGCAGTTCTTC. Translating it yields CASSPTGGVEQFF. The full variable domain, its missing parts supplied by reference TRBV11-2 and TRBJ2-1, is EAGVAQSPRYKIIEKRQSVAFWCNPISGHATLYWYQQILGQGPKLLIQFQNNGVVDDSQLPKDRFSAERLKGVDSTLKIQPAKLEDSAVYLCASSPTGGVEQFFGPGTRLTVL.